This T cell receptor (beta chain) was sequenced during a study of neurological immune-mediated disorders (dated by TCRdb to the late 2010s). Regarding the complete study: Peripheral blood TCR-beta repertoires from HTLV-I-associated myelopathy (HAM/TSP) patients, multiple sclerosis patients and healthy controls were compared by UMI-based sequencing. Alongside PBMC samples, the set of more than 80 TCR-beta libraries contained longitudinal samples, technical triplicates, and paired CD4+ and CD8+ T-cell subsets that had been sorted. The cohort comprised about 68 subjects: 15 or so HAM/TSP patients, some 34 multiple sclerosis patients and 20 healthy controls.

This clonotype was picked up many times. This clone's antigen is unknown. The record has no base qualities; no much larger clone is one base away. V loses 4 bases of germline sequence and J loses 5 bases, and the interval between the two ends is 15 bases. CDR1 is given as SGHRS and CDR2 as YFSETQ, both from the germline V gene. The CDR3 contains 14 residues, cysteine and phenylalanine counted. Only CDR3 DNA remains: 42 bases, in frame from the first base. Results and caveats for the whole study, not just this receptor: TCR clonal expansion was highest in HAM/TSP patients and lowest in MS patients, with MS patients falling below even healthy controls. No identical CDR3 amino acid sequences were shared among expanded clones across subjects, suggesting private TCR-beta repertoires in all groups.

cDNA synthesis used template-switch 5'RACE with a primer carrying a 10-nucleotide random unique molecular identifier tagging each TCR transcript. Every sequencing run covered 15-18 subjects and yielded more than 160 million TCR-beta sequences. The RNeasy kit was used to extract total RNA. The KAPA Real-time Library Amplification kit was used to amplify TCR-beta VDJ regions with primers targeting the TCR constant region and the 5'RACE anchor. Sample indexes and Illumina adaptors were added in a first PCR, after which library yield was increased in a second PCR. The roughly 650 bp TCR product was size-selected on a 2% E-gel SizeSelection system after Ampure bead purification. Before pooling, libraries had their quality checked on a Bioanalyzer, their concentration measured with Qubit, and their quantity determined with the Kapa Library Quantification kit. An Illumina HiSeq 2500 sequenced the libraries paired-end 2 x 150 bp. To increase sequence diversity, roughly 23-30% phiX was spiked into each library pool. Turning to the authors' computational methods: Quality-filtered reads were processed with the UMI-based MiGEC pipeline, and over 90% of raw TCR sequences were removed by the MiGEC pipeline during error correction. IMGT germline references were used for aligning VDJ genes, and each clonotype was defined as a unique CDR3 amino acid sequence together with its V-J genes. Clonal expansion, Shannon diversity and CDR3 relatedness (CalcPairwiseDistances, ClusterSamples) were evaluated with VDJtools, and phylogenetic trees were built with CLCbio workbench. A clone was classed as expanded if it had 8 or more unique UMIs, a cutoff based on coefficient-of-variation modelling across technical triplicates. In-frame beta chains were kept once TCRdb had trimmed the public reads at Q25 with fastp and called clones with MiXCR. Every distinct CDR3 protein forms one entry, paired with its most common genes and DNA. TCRdb's processing, not the authors' own work, is the source of the V and J calls. This sample holds roughly 56,000 distinct CDR3 sequences; 10% to 12% were observed only once. The ten most abundant clones make up 1.8% of the sample.

Healthy controls were blood bank volunteers in Maryland, USA. Libraries from unsorted PBMCs were made from 2 million PBMCs kept in RNAlater at -80 degrees C until RNA extraction. Peripheral blood was subjected to Ficoll-Hypaque density gradient centrifugation to isolate PBMCs, which were then cryopreserved in liquid nitrogen. What was sequenced was PBMCs. This receptor was identified in a man in his 60s in good health. The chain links TRBV5-1 with TRBJ1-2; the D gene remains uncertain. The CDR3 is CASSKPDGRYGYTF. The DNA sequence follows: TGCGCCAGCAGCAAGCCGGACGGAAGATATGGCTACACCTTC.